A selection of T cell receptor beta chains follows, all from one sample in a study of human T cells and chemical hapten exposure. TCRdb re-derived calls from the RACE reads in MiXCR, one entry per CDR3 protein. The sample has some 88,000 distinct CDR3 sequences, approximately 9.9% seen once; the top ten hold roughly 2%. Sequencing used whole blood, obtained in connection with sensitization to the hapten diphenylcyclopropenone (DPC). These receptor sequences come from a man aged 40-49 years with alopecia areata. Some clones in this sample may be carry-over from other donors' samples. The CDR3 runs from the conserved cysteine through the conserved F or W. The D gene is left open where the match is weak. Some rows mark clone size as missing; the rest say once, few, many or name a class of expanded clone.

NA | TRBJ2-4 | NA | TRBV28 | TGTGCCAGCAGCCCTCCGGTACCCAAAAACATTCAGTACTTC | CASSPPVPKNIQYF
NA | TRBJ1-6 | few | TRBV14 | TGTGCCAGCAGCCAAGCGGCGGGGGGCATCGATAATTCACCCCTCCACTTT | CASSQAAGGIDNSPLHF
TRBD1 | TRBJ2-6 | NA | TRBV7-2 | TGTGCCAGCAGCTTAAGACAGGGTCACTTCTCTGGGGCCAACGTCCTGACTTTC | CASSLRQGHFSGANVLTF
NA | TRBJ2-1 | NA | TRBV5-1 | TGCGCCAGCAGCTTCCTGAACGCCTCCTACAATGAGCAGTTCTTC | CASSFLNASYNEQFF
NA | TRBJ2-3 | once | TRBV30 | TGTGCCTGGAGGCGGTTTGGACGGGAGATAGATACGCAGTATTTT | CAWRRFGREIDTQYF
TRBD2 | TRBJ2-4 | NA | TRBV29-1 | TGCAGTGGGGGACTAGGTGAAAACATTCAGTACTTC | CSGGLGENIQYF
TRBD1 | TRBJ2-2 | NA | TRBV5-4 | TGTGCCAGCAGCGTCAGGGGGCGGGACACCGGGGAGCTGTTTTTT | CASSVRGRDTGELFF
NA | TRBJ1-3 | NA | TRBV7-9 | TGTGCCAGCAGAGAGACGTCCTCTGGAAACACCATATATTTT | CASRETSSGNTIYF
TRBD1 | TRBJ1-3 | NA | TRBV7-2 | TGTGCCAGCAGCTTAGTAGGGGACAGGCCCCCTTTCTTCTCTGGAAACACCATATATTTT | CASSLVGDRPPFFSGNTIYF
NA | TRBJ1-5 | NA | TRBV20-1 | TGCAGTGCCCTGGGACTTTCGTTAGGACCAGATACGCAGCATTTT | CSALGLSLGPDTQHF
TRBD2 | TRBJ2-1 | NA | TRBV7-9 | TGTGCCAGCAGCCCTACGGGCGACGGGAGGACCAATGAGCAGTTCTTC | CASSPTGDGRTNEQFF
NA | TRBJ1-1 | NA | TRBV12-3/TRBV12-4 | TGTGCCAGCAGTCCCACCTACGCTGAAGCTTTCTTT | CASSPTYAEAFF
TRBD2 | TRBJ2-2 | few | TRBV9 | TGTGCCAGCAGCGTACAGTTAGCGGGAGACACCGGGGAGCTGTTTTTT | CASSVQLAGDTGELFF